The 30 T cell receptor beta chains in this list originate from one sample, sequenced in a study of T cells after yellow fever vaccination. TCRdb recomputed calls from the 5' RACE reads with MiXCR, one row per CDR3 protein. Of some 290,000 distinct CDR3 sequences in the sample, over 8.5% were seen once. The material sequenced was CD4+ T cells sorted from PBMCs, taken 45 days after the yellow fever booster vaccination. These receptors were taken from a man younger than 30 who received the YFV17D yellow fever vaccine.

V usage is TRBV27 and J usage is TRBJ2-7; 9 nucleotides align to TRBD2. In germline, CDR1 is MNHEY, CDR2 SMNVEV (reference sequence). V was pared by 1 base and J by 6 bases, with 10 bases of the junction left unmatched. The CDR3 consists of 16 residues. Here the CDR3 DNA reads TGTGCCAGCAGTTTATATGTTGCGGGGGGGCATTGCGAGCAGTACGTC. Translating it yields CASSLYVAGGHCEQYV.

This clonotype was found once. The chain is built from TRBV12-3 or TRBV12-4 and TRBJ1-1, with D possibly matching TRBD1 (5 bases). This CDR3 spans 14 amino acids. Trimming took 6 bases from V and 0 from J, leaving 11 bases between them. CDR3 DNA sequence: TGTGCCAGCAGAGCCGGGGCGATGAACACTGAAGCTTTCTTT. This codes for CASRAGAMNTEAFF.

This clonotype was recorded a few times. The chain combines TRBV10-3 with TRBJ2-1; D remains ambiguous. CDR1 and CDR2 from the germline V gene are ENHRY and SYGVKD. The CDR3 has 15 amino acids. V lost 0 bases to trimming and J lost 0 bases, with 6 bases between them. The CDR3 DNA follows: TGTGCCATCAGTGAGTCGCGAAACTCCTACAATGAGCAGTTCTTC. Translated, it gives CAISESRNSYNEQFF.

The chain links TRBV4-3 to TRBJ2-5; weak D call: TRBD2 (6 bases). Germline V lookup: CDR1 LGHNA, CDR2 YSLEER. The length of the CDR3 is 16 residues. Deletions cut 1 base from V and 4 bases from J, with 16 bases between. This chain's CDR3 is CASSQVLGTELETQYF. The CDR3 DNA is TGCGCCAGCAGCCAAGTTTTAGGGACTGAGTTAGAGACCCAGTACTTC.

The chain combines TRBV5-1 with TRBJ2-4; the D call may be TRBD1 or TRBD2 (5 bases each). The CDR3 consists of 14 residues. Germline loops: CDR1 SGHRS, CDR2 YFSETQ. The germline V and J ends were trimmed by 0 bases and 7 bases, with 11 bases remaining between them. The CDR3 loop reads CASSLGGDGNIQYF. The CDR3 nucleotides are TGCGCCAGCAGCTTGGGAGGGGATGGGAACATTCAGTACTTC.

This clonotype appeared many times. The chain joins TRBV5-1 to TRBJ2-1; 8 positions agree with TRBD1. Trimming took 4 bases from V and 16 from J; bases not matched to a gene: 19. The germline gives CDR1 SGHRS, CDR2 YFSETQ. This CDR3 is built from 15 residues. The CDR3 DNA reads TGCGCCAGCAGCCCGTATGAGTATCGACAGGGGTTGCGATTCTTC. Translated, it gives CASSPYEYRQGLRFF. The whole variable domain, filled in from reference TRBV5-1 and TRBJ2-1, reads KAGVTQTPRYLIKTRGQQVTLSCSPISGHRSVSWYQQTPGQGLQFLFEYFSETQRNKGNFPGRFSGRQFSNSRSEMNVSTLELGDSALYLCASSPYEYRQGLRFFGPGTRLTVL.

This clonotype was seen only a few times. The chain combines TRBV11-2 with TRBJ1-4, with unresolved D. Trimming shortened V by 3 bases and J by 4 bases, and 6 bases separated the two germline ends. CDR1 is SGHAT and CDR2 is FQNNGV in the germline V gene. The CDR3 is 13 amino acids. CDR3 coding DNA: TGTGCCAGCAGCTTCTCTTTTAATGAAAAACTGTTTTTT. This gives the protein CASSFSFNEKLFF.

At least ten counts were recorded for this clonotype. This rearrangement joins TRBV7-8 to TRBJ1-1, with D unresolved. The CDR3 extends over 14 amino acids. Trimming took off 5 bases at V and 1 base at J, with 11 bases between the two ends. From germline, CDR1 is SGHVS and CDR2 FQNEAQ. The CDR3 sequence is CASSRRAANTEAFF. CDR3 nucleotide sequence: TGTGCCAGCAGCAGGAGGGCGGCGAACACTGAAGCTTTCTTT.

This clonotype has just a few counts. The CDR3: CSASTGAGGELFF. The CDR3 bases are TGCAGTGCCTCGACAGGGGCCGGCGGGGAGCTGTTTTTT. The V gene is TRBV20-1, the J gene TRBJ2-2, with 8 positions matching TRBD1. Germline V lookup: CDR1 DFQATT, CDR2 SNEGSKA (reference sequence). This CDR3 has 13 residues. The V gene end was trimmed by 6 bases and the J gene end by 7 bases; junction bases not matched to a gene: 7.

The chain recombines TRBV7-2 with TRBJ2-3, with 7 bases fitting TRBD2. This CDR3 region has 16 residues. The trim removed 0 bases at V and 1 base at J, leaving 4 bases unmatched. Germline values: CDR1 SGHTA, CDR2 FQGNSA. This CDR3 is CASSLARAGGTDTQYF. Written as DNA, the CDR3 is TGTGCCAGCAGCTTAGCGCGGGCGGGGGGCACAGATACGCAGTATTTT. Together with reference TRBV7-2 and TRBJ2-3, the CDR3 gives the full variable domain: GAGVSQSPSNKVTEKGKDVELRCDPISGHTALYWYRQSLGQGLEFLIYFQGNSAPDKSGLPSDRFSAERTGGSVSTLTIQRTQQEDSAVYLCASSLARAGGTDTQYFGPGTRLTVL.

This chain joins TRBV25-1 and TRBJ2-2; weak D call: TRBD1 (6 bases). The ends were cut back, 3 bases at V and 4 bases at J, with 12 bases in the middle. The CDR3 has 15 residues. The germline gives CDR1 MGHDK, CDR2 SYGVNS. The CDR3 nucleotides are TGTGCCAGCAGTGATGCTTCCAGGGGCACCGGGGAGCTGTTTTTT. Its protein is CASSDASRGTGELFF.

This clonotype appeared a few times. For the CDR3, the DNA is TGTGCCAGCAGCCAAGATGGGGTGGGGACTGAAGCTTTCTTT. Its protein is CASSQDGVGTEAFF. The chain uses TRBV4-2 and TRBJ1-1; no clear D gene. CDR1 and CDR2 from the germline V gene are LGHNA and YNFKEQ. V was clipped by 0 bases and J by 5 bases, with 10 bases between them. The CDR3 sequence is 14 residues long.

The chain combines TRBV6-1 with TRBJ2-2, with 9 positions matching TRBD1. Germline V gives CDR1 MNHNS, CDR2 SASEGT. The CDR3 runs to 13 residues. Trimming took 11 bases from V and 3 from J; bases not matched to a gene: 4. This chain's CDR3 is CAGDRADTGELFF. The CDR3 bases are TGTGCCGGGGACAGGGCGGACACCGGGGAGCTGTTTTTT.

This clonotype was recorded a few times. This chain joins TRBV20-1 and TRBJ2-5; TRBD1 might be the D (5 bases). Deletions cut 0 bases from V and 5 bases from J, with 16 bases between. The germline CDR1 and CDR2 sequences are DFQATT and SNEGSKA (reference sequence). CDR3 length: 15 residues. The DNA of the CDR3 is TGCAGTGCTAGAGACTTGGACAATGGGATGGAGACCCAGTACTTC. Amino acids: CSARDLDNGMETQYF.

The chain has TRBV6-2 or TRBV6-3 and TRBJ2-1; 7 bases fit TRBD1. Germline lookup yields CDR1 MNHEY and CDR2 SVGEGT. The CDR3 is 12 residues long. The V and J ends lost 6 bases and 7 bases, in that order; junction bases with no gene match: 3. This CDR3 reads CASSQGENEQFF. CDR3 coding DNA: TGTGCCAGCAGCCAGGGGGAGAATGAGCAGTTCTTC.

Only a few counts were recorded for this clonotype. The rearrangement uses TRBV27 and TRBJ2-7; 7 nucleotides match TRBD1. V gave up 5 bases and J gave up 3 bases; unmatched junction bases: 7. The CDR3 totals 14 residues. Looked up from germline, CDR1 is MNHEY and CDR2 is SMNVEV (reference sequence). CDR3 sequence reads: CASSTPGQSYEQYF. CDR3 nucleotide sequence: TGTGCCAGCAGTACGCCGGGACAGAGCTACGAGCAGTACTTC.

The chain couples TRBV10-3 to TRBJ2-2; 9 bases are shared with TRBD2. V shed 4 bases and J 5 bases; nucleotides not matched to a gene: 5. Germline V gives CDR1 ENHRY, CDR2 SYGVKD. The CDR3 consists of 15 residues. The CDR3 nucleotides read TGTGCCATCAGTGGGGGACTAGCAAGAACCGGGGAGCTGTTTTTT. It is translated as CAISGGLARTGELFF.

The chain combines TRBV9 with TRBJ1-1; D may be TRBD1 (5 bases). CDR1 is SGDLS, CDR2 YYNGEE, per germline. The V end was cut by 6 bases, the J end by 1 base, with 10 bases between. CDR3 length: 13 amino acids. CDR3 nucleotides: TGTGCCAGCACTCCGGGACCGAACACTGAAGCTTTCTTT. Amino acids: CASTPGPNTEAFF.

This clonotype showed up just a few times. The chain carries TRBV12-3 or TRBV12-4 and TRBJ2-5; no firm D call. The CDR3 totals 16 residues. V lost 5 bases to trimming and J lost 1 base, with 17 bases between them. The CDR3 here is CASSMDPIGLQETQYF. CDR3 nucleotides: TGTGCCAGCAGTATGGACCCGATAGGTCTCCAAGAGACCCAGTACTTC.

The V gene is TRBV20-1, the J gene TRBJ2-1; 9 bases match TRBD1. Germline V gives CDR1 DFQATT, CDR2 SNEGSKA (reference sequence). V was pared by 8 bases and J by 7 bases, with 12 bases of the junction left unmatched. CDR3 length equals 14 residues. The chain's CDR3 is CSKARDRARNEQFF. DNA of the CDR3: TGCAGTAAAGCCCGGGACAGGGCGAGGAATGAGCAGTTCTTC.

This rearrangement joins TRBV12-3 or TRBV12-4 to TRBJ1-1; 7 bases fit TRBD1. The V segment lost 3 bases and the J segment 11 bases; nucleotides outside the gene matches: 12. This CDR3 spans 14 amino acids. CDR3 residues: CASSLGPSQGRAFF. CDR3 DNA: TGTGCCAGCAGTTTGGGGCCTTCACAGGGGCGGGCTTTCTTT.

Only a few counts were recorded for this clonotype. The genes are TRBV10-3 and TRBJ2-7, with D tentatively TRBD1 or TRBD2 (5 bases each). V dropped 8 bases and J dropped 7 bases, with 15 bases sitting between them. The CDR3 consists of 12 residues. The germline V gene has CDR1 ENHRY and CDR2 SYGVKD. The CDR3 DNA follows: TGTGCCATCCGAGGGACCGATGGGGAGCAGTACGTC. Amino acid sequence: CAIRGTDGEQYV.

The chain has TRBV20-1 and TRBJ2-3; TRBD2 might be the D (7 bases). Germline V gene data show CDR1 as DFQATT and CDR2 as SNEGSKA (reference sequence). V lost 0 bases to trimming and J lost 5 bases, with 15 bases between them. CDR3 size: 15 residues. CDR3 nucleotides: TGCAGTGCTAGAGATTCTCGGGGGGCCGGAGATACGCAGTATTTT. Its protein is CSARDSRGAGDTQYF.

V usage is TRBV10-3 and J usage is TRBJ1-2, with unresolved D. The CDR3 runs to 16 residues. Germline V gene sequence: CDR1 ENHRY, CDR2 SYGVKD. The V end lost 4 bases, the J end lost 6 bases, and 21 bases lay between the germline ends. The CDR3 reads CAISGEWADGLNGYTF. The CDR3 region has the DNA TGTGCCATCAGTGGGGAATGGGCGGACGGGTTGAATGGCTACACCTTC.

V usage is TRBV2 and J usage is TRBJ2-5; no reliable D call. This CDR3 contains 13 residues. Per germline, CDR1 SNHLY and CDR2 FYNNEI. Trimming cost V 1 base and J 5 bases, with 8 bases left between them. The CDR3: CASSEGNGETQYF. CDR3 coding DNA: TGTGCCAGCAGTGAAGGGAATGGGGAGACCCAGTACTTC.

There are many counts of this clonotype. The chain combines TRBV11-2 with TRBJ2-5; perhaps D is TRBD1 or TRBD2 (5 bases each). CDR3 length: 12 amino acids. Between the trimmed V and J ends, which lost 8 bases and 2 bases, there was a span of 9 bases. Germline V gene lookup returns CDR1 SGHAT and CDR2 FQNNGV. The CDR3, as DNA: TGTGCCAGCCGGGGCCCACAAGAGACCCAGTACTTC. It translates to CASRGPQETQYF. Full variable domain (remainder filled in from reference TRBV11-2 and TRBJ2-5): EAGVAQSPRYKIIEKRQSVAFWCNPISGHATLYWYQQILGQGPKLLIQFQNNGVVDDSQLPKDRFSAERLKGVDSTLKIQPAKLEDSAVYLCASRGPQETQYFGPGTRLLVL.

V usage is TRBV12-3 or TRBV12-4 and J usage is TRBJ2-6, with D perhaps given as TRBD1 or TRBD2 (5 bases each). CDR3 length: 19 amino acids. V lost 7 bases, J lost 4 bases, and 26 bases lay in between. CDR3 coding DNA: TGTGCCAGCAAAACCATCGGGCGAGGGACCCTTTCCGGGGCCAACGTCCTGACTTTC. Encoded protein: CASKTIGRGTLSGANVLTF.

CDR3 in DNA: TGTGCCACCAGTGAAAAGCGTCAAGAGACCCAGTACTTC. Translated: CATSEKRQETQYF. The rearrangement uses TRBV24-1 and TRBJ2-5; D gene ambiguous. V lost 4 bases and J 2 bases, leaving 7 bases between the germline ends. The germline gives CDR1 KGHDR, CDR2 SFDVKD. This CDR3 contains 13 residues.

J is TRBJ1-6 and V is TRBV20-1, with 9 bases matching TRBD1. CDR3 size: 14 residues. The germline V gene encodes CDR1 DFQATT and CDR2 SNEGSKA (reference sequence). Trimming cost V 5 bases and J 7 bases; bases outside gene matches: 6. This CDR3 is CSALQGAGNSPLHF. CDR3 nucleotide sequence: TGCAGTGCTCTACAGGGGGCAGGCAATTCACCCCTCCACTTT.

This clonotype showed up just a few times. The V gene is TRBV7-9, the J gene TRBJ1-4; D gene ambiguous. The V end was cut by 1 base, the J end by 8 bases, with 5 bases between. The CDR3 is 12 residues long. Per the germline V gene, CDR1 is SEHNR and CDR2 is FQNEAQ (reference sequence). The DNA of the CDR3 is TGTGCCAGCAGCTTAGTCCGGGAAAAACTGTTTTTT. Amino acid sequence: CASSLVREKLFF.